This T cell receptor beta chain comes out of a study of T cells in Graves' hyperthyroidism and ophthalmopathy. The study left out patients who had uncontrolled infection, other autoimmune disease, pregnancy or lactation. Orbital computed tomography, thyroid ultrasound, serum thyroxine and TRAb, and clinical symptoms together informed the diagnoses. Findings of the study overall: Most thyroid clonotypes expanded above 0.001 were also detected in blood.

As regards this clonotype: The antigen is unknown.

What was amplified from RNA transcripts were TCR beta CDR3 regions. HTBI primers were employed in a first-round RT-PCR of the TCR CDR3. TCRdb reprocessed the multiplex PCR reads with MiXCR, giving one entry per CDR3 protein. The sample contains tens of thousands of distinct CDR3 sequences, roughly 50% of which appear only once. CDR3 size: 13 residues. Losses at the gene ends were 9 bases for V and 4 bases for J; bases not matched to a gene: 8. CDR1 is LNHDA and CDR2 is SQIVND in the germline V gene (reference sequence). This chain uses TRBV19 with TRBJ2-7; 8 nucleotides align to TRBD2. Sequencing used blood. The TCR originated in a man between 40 and 49 years old with Graves' ophthalmopathy. The DNA for the CDR3 is TGTGCCAGGCAACCGGGACTAGGGTACGAGCAGTACTTC. It specifies CARQPGLGYEQYF.